This record concerns one TCR beta chain sequence. Its antigen remains unknown. Only in-frame clones appear in the TCRdb table, and some are missing; sequencing was by immunoSEQ multiplex PCR. Of about 60,000 clones detected, 84% appear once; the ten largest clones hold about 9.4%. The data belong to a study of a mutant IDH1 vaccine in newly diagnosed glioma. Study-level background: Prior therapy was radiotherapy, temozolomide, or both; most received both. Study-wide results and caveats: Vaccine-induced responses were seen in under 95% of patients, spanning several MHC alleles.

The CDR3 sequence is 14 residues long. The ends were cut back, 2 bases at V and 6 bases at J, with 14 bases in the middle. CDR1 and CDR2 from the germline V gene are MNHNS and SASEGT. Time point reported: week 11, during vaccination. Each vaccine dose was 300 ug of mutant IDH1 20-mer peptide, with topical imiquimod. Donor diagnoses consisted of new WHO grade 3 or 4 IDH1-mutant, ATRX-lost astrocytomas. The sequences come from PBMCs, collected from a glioma patient whose treatment included an IDH1 peptide vaccine. The sequence was obtained from a woman in her fifties or sixties with glioma. The chain recombines TRBV6-1 with TRBJ2-7; D not certain. The CDR3 loop is CASSEFGSEVEQYF. The CDR3 DNA follows: TGTGCCAGCAGTGAATTCGGGTCAGAAGTCGAGCAGTACTTC.